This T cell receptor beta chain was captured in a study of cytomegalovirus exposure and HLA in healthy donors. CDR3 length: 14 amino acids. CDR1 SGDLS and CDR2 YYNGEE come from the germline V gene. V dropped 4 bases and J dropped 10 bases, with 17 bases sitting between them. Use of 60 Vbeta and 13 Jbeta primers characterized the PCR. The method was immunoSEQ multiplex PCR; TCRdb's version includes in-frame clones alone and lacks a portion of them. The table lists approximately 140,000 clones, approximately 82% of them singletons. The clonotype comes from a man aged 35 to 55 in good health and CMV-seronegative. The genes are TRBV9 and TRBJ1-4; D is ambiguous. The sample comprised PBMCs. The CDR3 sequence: CASSPRVDFGKLFF. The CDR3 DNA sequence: TGTGCCAGCAGCCCCCGCGTTGACTTCGGAAAACTGTTTTTT.